This T cell receptor (beta chain) emerged from a study of vaccination effects on CD4 cells after COVID-19 (dated by TCRdb to 2021 to 2024). Regarding the study in general: Each participant received two doses of an mRNA SARS-CoV-2 vaccine, either BNT162b2 or mRNA-1273. In both COVID-19 convalescent patients and infection-naive vaccine recipients, the study compared SARS-CoV-2 spike-specific CD4+ TCR repertoires from before mRNA vaccination with those from after it. The full study included approximately nine COVID-19 convalescent patients and several SARS-CoV-2-naive healthy vaccine recipients. Cultures from other donors in the study were sequenced with the Oncomine TCR Beta short-read assay on an Illumina iSeq 100. The study at large found these results: At late post-vaccination timepoints, both infection-induced and vaccine-induced clones showed marked clonal contraction, consistent with waning T cell responses. Limitations of the study were the small number of convalescent patients and the absence of early post-infection timepoints. Among healthy vaccine recipients, nearly all vaccine-induced clones were SARS-CoV-2 mono-reactive, and only 1 of 255 was cross-reactive with common cold coronaviruses.

On this clone itself: Its antigen remains undetermined. Per-base quality was not reported, and no clone a single base away is much larger than it.

Libraries were made using the immunoSEQ multiplex PCR assay. DNA from the CD4+ T cells that had been cultured and isolated underwent TCR beta CDR3 sequencing. The original pipeline was this. Non-productive TCR sequences were removed, reads were trimmed to the CDR3 region, and CDR3s of at least 7 amino acids were retained. Antigen-specific clonotypes were identified using the MANAFEST web app by comparison of expansion in peptide wells against reference cultures. For clones to be considered positive, expansion at FDR<0.05 versus reference and all other wells, an odds ratio above 5, and a frequency above 0.1% in two replicate wells were required. Clonotypes significantly expanded in SARS-CoV-2 spike wells and in at least one common cold coronavirus spike condition were defined as cross-reactive. CDR3 similarity was assessed by Levenshtein distance using the stringdist R package, and unrooted trees were constructed with ape in R 3.6.1. In TCRdb, the immuneACCESS table is reduced to in-frame sequences with V and J assigned. These tables do not hold every clone; where another copy was compared, an unresolved V gene accounts for under half, and the others remain unexplained. Clonal size and the V and J genes are those of that table, whereas D and trimming came from the DNA. For this sample there are 45,000 to 65,000 clones; around 80% appear just once. The ten top clones hold 2% to 2.5% of the sample.

In the ViraFEST assay, PBMC were stimulated with viral peptide pools, and TCR sequencing was then used to find antigen-specific CD4+ T cell clonotypes based on their expansion. After about 10 days of culture, CD4+ T cells were isolated with the EasySep CD4+ T cell isolation kit. The absence of prior SARS-CoV-2 infection in healthy vaccine recipients was confirmed by negative nucleocapsid antibodies before and after vaccination. Under 2.5 million PBMC per well were cultured with roughly 10 ug/ml peptides in IMDM containing 5% human AB serum, around 9.7 IU/ml IL-2 and gentamicin. On days 3 and 7, half of the culture medium was replaced with fresh IL-2-containing medium. Unless noted otherwise, every peptide stimulation condition was grown in triplicate wells. PBMC were separated from whole blood using Ficoll-Paque Plus gradient centrifugation and were then either cryopreserved at -140C or used fresh. The overlapping peptide pools covered the spike proteins of SARS-CoV-2 and of the common cold coronaviruses HCoV-NL63, HCoV-OC43 and HCoV-229E. The QIAamp micro DNA kit was used to extract genomic DNA from the cultured CD4+ T cells.

The material was CD4+ T cells from PBMCs cultured with HCoV-229E spike peptides, obtained before COVID-19 vaccination. The label giving this sample's cell subset or site can be read as: HCoV-229E spike overlapping peptide pool stimulation. The sequence came from a human donor who received a COVID-19 vaccine.

The DNA reads TGTGCCAGCAGCTTAGCGGGGGACCGGGTCGGGGAGCTGTTTTTT. This codes for CASSLAGDRVGELFF. The chain couples TRBV7-8 to TRBJ2-2, with the D call perhaps TRBD1 or TRBD2, as 5 bases match in each case. Trimming removed 0 bases from V and 7 bases from J, leaving 12 bases between the germline ends. Measured from the cysteine to the phenylalanine, the CDR3 is 15 residues long. Of all the DNA, just the CDR3 is kept, 45 bases in frame from base 1. The germline V gene sets CDR1 to SGHVS and CDR2 to FQNEAQ. With the portions outside the CDR3 filled from the reference TRBV7-8 and TRBJ2-2 genes, the complete variable region becomes GAGVSQSPRYKVAKRGQDVALRCDPISGHVSLFWYQQALGQGPEFLTYFQNEAQLDKSGLPSDRFFAERPEGSVSTLKIQRTQQEDSAVYLCASSLAGDRVGELFFGEGSRLTVL.